This T cell receptor (beta chain) was recorded in a study of shared clonotypes between healthy human individuals. Data came from immunoSEQ multiplex PCR; TCRdb stores just in-frame clones and leaves some out. The sample records about 770,000 clones, over 60% being singletons. This clone was seen just once. Every contributor of samples was a Caucasian grown-up residing in Nashville, Tennessee. The CDR3 covers 16 residues. Germline V gives CDR1 MDHEN, CDR2 SYDVKM. Trimming took 3 bases from V and 4 from J, leaving 18 bases between them. The chain has TRBV28 and TRBJ1-1, with a tentative D call TRBD1 (6 bases). Sample: memory CD4+ T cells sorted from blood. Noted subset: CD45RA-negative fraction. The receptor was derived from a woman between 25 and 40 years old in good health. This chain's CDR3 is CASSLPVGGRVTEAFF. Here the CDR3 DNA reads TGTGCCAGCAGTTTGCCCGTAGGGGGGAGGGTCACTGAAGCTTTCTTT.